There are many counts of the clone carrying this T cell receptor beta chain. The sample belongs to a study of breast tumors, draining lymph nodes, adjacent tissues. Trimming at V came to 5 bases and at J to 16 bases, leaving 11 bases not matched to a gene. From germline, CDR1 is SNHLY and CDR2 FYNNEI. This CDR3 has 13 residues. TCRdb used MiXCR to reprocess the multiplex PCR reads, holding one entry per CDR3 protein. This table holds around 130,000 distinct CDR3 sequences, 21% found once. The lymph nodes were axillary draining lymph nodes from breast cancer patients. The chain couples TRBV2 to TRBJ2-2; 9 bases match TRBD2. The receptor was isolated from a female donor with breast cancer. Some clones in this sample may be carry-over from other donors' samples. The sequenced sample consisted of axillary lymph node tissue. CDR3 protein: CASSLGGRERTFF. The CDR3 DNA follows: TGTGCCAGCAGTTTAGGCGGGAGGGAAAGGACGTTTTTT.